Below, 26 T cell receptor beta chains from the same sample are listed, as sequenced in a study of CD8+ T cells in alopecia areata. Sample treatment: oral pan-JAK inhibitor, 5-10 mg twice daily. In each case, RNA was isolated and then reverse transcribed into cDNA as the sequencing template. Libraries were prepared by immunoSEQ multiplex PCR; TCRdb keeps only in-frame clonotypes and omits some of them. The sample has 200,000 to 250,000 clones; 35% to 40% are singletons. Sequences were derived from CD4+ T cells sorted from blood, sampled at approximately week 30, from a patient treated with tofacitinib. The receptors come from a human donor with alopecia areata.

This sequence joins TRBV5-1 and TRBJ2-5; 13 positions match TRBD2. The junction had 1 base not matched to a gene; V was cut back by 0 bases and J by 5 bases. Germline CDR1 and CDR2: SGHRS and YFSETQ. The CDR3 consists of 15 residues. CDR3 nucleotide sequence: TGCGCCAGCAGCTTGGAGGGACTAGCGGGGGAGACCCAGTACTTC. It specifies CASSLEGLAGETQYF.

The V and J genes are TRBV5-1 and TRBJ2-5, with unresolved D. Germline values: CDR1 SGHRS, CDR2 YFSETQ. V shed 4 bases and J shed 2 bases, with 15 bases lying between them. CDR3 length equals 15 residues. CDR3 in DNA: TGCGCCAGCAGCGTTGAGGCCAGAAGACAAGAGACCCAGTACTTC. This codes for CASSVEARRQETQYF.

This chain links TRBV29-1 with TRBJ1-1, with TRBD1 as a possible D gene (6 bases). The CDR3 sequence is 11 residues long. Germline-derived CDR1 and CDR2 are SQVTM and ANQGSEA. V was trimmed by 6 bases and J by 12 bases, leaving 17 bases between them. This CDR3 reads CSVRQATESFF. The CDR3 DNA reads TGCAGCGTACGACAGGCTACCGAATCTTTCTTT.

This rearrangement joins TRBV29-1 to TRBJ2-1; perhaps D is TRBD1 or TRBD2 (5 bases each). Germline CDR1 SQVTM, CDR2 ANQGSEA. Trimming stripped 5 bases from V and 5 bases from J, with 19 bases between. This CDR3 has 15 amino acids. CDR3 in amino acids: CSVLRDPTPHNEQFF. The CDR3 region has the DNA TGCAGCGTTCTTCGGGACCCCACGCCCCACAATGAGCAGTTCTTC.

This clone was seen only a few times. This chain uses TRBV11-2 with TRBJ1-2; possible D gene TRBD1, 5 bases. The V gene lost 5 bases and the J gene lost 7 bases, with 26 bases spanning the gap. The CDR3 runs 17 residues. The germline CDR1 and CDR2 sequences are SGHAT and FQNNGV. CDR3 DNA: TGTGCCAGCAGCGCACTACGGGGGAGGACGGCGTCGGTTGGCTACACCTTC. Translation gives CASSALRGRTASVGYTF.

The genes are TRBV5-1 and TRBJ2-3; D gene uncertain. Trimming stripped 0 bases from V and 2 bases from J, with 10 bases between. From germline, CDR1 is SGHRS and CDR2 YFSETQ. The CDR3 is made up of 15 amino acids. The CDR3 loop is CASSLAQRNTDTQYF. The CDR3 DNA is TGCGCCAGCAGCTTGGCGCAGAGGAACACAGATACGCAGTATTTT.

This clone was picked up one time. The J gene is TRBJ1-5, the V gene TRBV6-1; maybe TRBD1 (6 bases). V shed 5 bases and J shed 2 bases, with 13 bases lying between them. The length of the CDR3 is 15 residues. Germline V lookup: CDR1 MNHNS, CDR2 SASEGT. The CDR3 protein is CASSTDSLGNQPQHF. DNA for the CDR3: TGTGCCAGCAGTACGGACAGCTTGGGCAATCAGCCCCAGCATTTT.

V usage is TRBV29-1 and J usage is TRBJ2-3; D unclear. V was trimmed by 3 bases and J by 6 bases, leaving 13 bases between them. The CDR3 has 13 amino acids. Germline-derived CDR1 and CDR2 are SQVTM and ANQGSEA. The DNA for the CDR3 is TGCAGCGTTGAGGGCAGGTTTGTGGATACGCAGTATTTT. Translated, it gives CSVEGRFVDTQYF.

This clone showed up just a few times. CDR3 DNA: TGTGCCAGCAGCCAAAGGTGGTCAGCCCAGGGGATGTATGAGCAGTTCTTC. It codes for CASSQRWSAQGMYEQFF. This chain joins TRBV14 and TRBJ2-1; a weak D match, TRBD1 (6 bases). V lost 2 bases and J lost 8, with 22 bases in between. The germline V gene encodes CDR1 SGHDN and CDR2 FVKESK. The CDR3 runs to 17 residues.

In this sample, this clone turned up a few times. V is TRBV4-1 and J is TRBJ2-7; 9 positions match TRBD1. V lost 3 bases to trimming and J lost 5 bases; unmatched junction nucleotides: 14. The germline V gene has CDR1 MGHRA and CDR2 YSYEKL. The CDR3 has 17 residues. CDR3 in DNA: TGCGCCAGCAGCCACTACCGGTGGGGGACAGGGACCCACGAGCAGTACTTC. This encodes CASSHYRWGTGTHEQYF.

The chain carries TRBV29-1 and TRBJ2-3; D is unresolved. Germline V CDR1 and CDR2: SQVTM, ANQGSEA. V lost 4 bases and J 6 bases, leaving 14 bases between the germline ends. This CDR3 spans 13 amino acids. The CDR3 nucleotides are TGCAGCGTTGGGATAACCGCAGTCGATACGCAGTATTTT. Its translation is CSVGITAVDTQYF.

The V call is TRBV19, the J call TRBJ2-3; 9 bases are shared with TRBD1. This CDR3 region has 15 residues. J gave up 6 bases and V 11 bases, and 15 bases lay outside the gene matches. Germline CDR1 and CDR2: LNHDA and SQIVND (reference sequence). Written as DNA, the CDR3 is TGTGCCTCGACACCGGACAGGGGCTTTAGGGATACGCAGTATTTT. The encoded protein is CASTPDRGFRDTQYF.

This rearrangement joins TRBV6-1 to TRBJ2-7, with D possibly being TRBD1 or TRBD2 (5 bases each). The germline V gene has CDR1 MNHNS and CDR2 SASEGT. Trimming took off 1 base at V and 6 bases at J, with 19 bases between the two ends. CDR3 size: 16 residues. The CDR3 bases are TGTGCCAGCAGTGAAGGAGGGGACGGGATCCTCCGCGAGCAGTACTTC. Translating gives CASSEGGDGILREQYF.

This clone came up a few times. This chain links TRBV5-4 with TRBJ1-1, with TRBD1 as a possible D gene (5 bases). Looked up from germline, CDR1 is SGHNT and CDR2 is YYREEE (reference sequence). This CDR3 is built from 13 residues. CDR3 residues: CVAWGVRDTEAFF. The CDR3 nucleotides are TGTGTCGCATGGGGAGTCAGGGACACTGAAGCTTTCTTT.

The V and J genes are TRBV7-9 and TRBJ2-5; no reliable D call. The CDR3 contains 13 residues. Germline CDR1 is SEHNR and CDR2 is FQNEAQ (reference sequence). With 2 bases removed from V and 4 bases from J, the gap between germline ends came to 8 bases. The CDR3 region has the DNA TGTGCCAGCAGCTTATCCGATTCAGAGACCCAGTACTTC. This codes for CASSLSDSETQYF.

The chain joins TRBV6-1 to TRBJ2-1, with TRBD2 matching over 8 bases. This CDR3 has 12 residues. After removal of 9 bases from V and 9 bases from J, the junction contained 7 bases not matched to a gene. The germline gives CDR1 MNHNS, CDR2 SASEGT. In nucleotides, the CDR3 is TGTGCCAGTTCCGGGGGGGTCGGTGAGCAGTTCTTC. This codes for CASSGGVGEQFF.

The CDR3 region has the DNA TGTGCCAGCTCACCCTCGACAGATTCCTACGAGCAGTACTTC. This translates into CASSPSTDSYEQYF. The chain employs TRBV18 and TRBJ2-7, with TRBD1 as a possible D gene (5 bases). Per germline, CDR1 KGHSH and CDR2 LQKENI. The CDR3 sequence is 14 residues long. The V end was cut by 3 bases, the J end by 1 base, with 10 bases between.

J is TRBJ1-2 and V is TRBV5-1; D is uncertain. CDR3 length equals 13 residues. V lost 5 bases, J lost 6 bases, and 14 bases lay in between. Germline V gene lookup returns CDR1 SGHRS and CDR2 YFSETQ. The CDR3 region is CASSRWPEHGYTF. In DNA form, the CDR3 reads TGCGCCAGCAGTAGGTGGCCCGAACATGGCTACACCTTC.

The chain joins TRBV7-9 to TRBJ2-7; 10 bases align to TRBD1. J gave up 3 bases and V 4 bases, and 3 bases lay outside the gene matches. Germline lookup yields CDR1 SEHNR and CDR2 FQNEAQ (reference sequence). This CDR3 region has 14 residues. CDR3 DNA sequence: TGTGCCAGCAGCTGGGGGACAGGGGACTACGAGCAGTACTTC. Translated: CASSWGTGDYEQYF.

This clone occurred a few times. The chain's CDR3 is CASSQDQYGYTF. The CDR3 DNA reads TGCGCCAGCAGCCAAGATCAGTATGGCTACACCTTC. The rearrangement joins TRBV4-1 to TRBJ1-2; the D is unclear. Deletions cut 0 bases from V and 5 bases from J, with 4 bases between. In germline, CDR1 is MGHRA, CDR2 YSYEKL. The CDR3 has 12 amino acids.

The DNA of the CDR3 is TGTGCCAGCAGCTCTCTGGGGCAGCACCAGTTCTTC. Translation: CASSSLGQHQFF. The chain is built from TRBV7-9 and TRBJ2-1; tentative D call: TRBD1 (5 bases). The CDR3 sequence is 12 residues long. Germline CDR1 reads SEHNR; CDR2 reads FQNEAQ (reference sequence). V shed 4 bases and J shed 13 bases, with 14 bases lying between them.

This clone appeared many times. V usage is TRBV25-1 and J usage is TRBJ2-7, with 8 positions matching TRBD1. Germline CDR1 and CDR2: MGHDK and SYGVNS. The CDR3 has 15 residues. Germline trimming cut 2 bases from V and 1 base from J; bases unmatched to any gene: 4. CDR3 in amino acids: CASSEAGTGSYEQYF. As DNA, the CDR3 is TGTGCCAGCAGTGAAGCAGGGACAGGATCCTACGAGCAGTACTTC.

V usage is TRBV7-9 and J usage is TRBJ2-6, with a tentative D call TRBD2 (6 bases). V was clipped by 7 bases and J by 5 bases, with 18 bases between them. Germline lookup yields CDR1 SEHNR and CDR2 FQNEAQ (reference sequence). The CDR3 extends over 16 amino acids. The CDR3 nucleotides read TGTGCCAGCACCCCACGTAGGGAGGCCAGGGCCAACGTCCTGACTTTC. Translation: CASTPRREARANVLTF.

A few counts support this clone. V and J are TRBV29-1 and TRBJ1-1; 8 nucleotides align to TRBD1. This CDR3 has 14 amino acids. The V and J ends lost 7 bases and 2 bases, in that order; junction bases with no gene match: 9. CDR1 is SQVTM, CDR2 ANQGSEA, per germline. The DNA for the CDR3 is TGCAGCGCCGCTCGGACAGGGACAAACACTGAAGCTTTCTTT. Its protein product is CSAARTGTNTEAFF.

This clone was seen a few times. V is TRBV5-1 and J is TRBJ2-2; 11 nucleotides agree with TRBD2. Germline CDR1 reads SGHRS; CDR2 reads YFSETQ. CDR3 length equals 16 residues. V was clipped by 4 bases and J by 7 bases; unmatched bases: 9. Here the CDR3 reads CASSPLSGRADGELFF. In DNA, the CDR3 is TGCGCCAGCAGCCCACTTAGCGGGAGGGCCGACGGGGAGCTGTTTTTT.

The gene calls are TRBV5-1 and TRBJ2-4; D could derive from TRBD1 or TRBD2 (6 bases each). CDR1 is SGHRS and CDR2 is YFSETQ in the germline V gene. Trimming took 1 base from V and 6 from J, leaving 11 bases between them. CDR3 length: 14 amino acids. The CDR3 bases are TGCGCCAGCAGCTTGTGGACAGCGGGAAACATTCAGTACTTC. Translating it yields CASSLWTAGNIQYF.